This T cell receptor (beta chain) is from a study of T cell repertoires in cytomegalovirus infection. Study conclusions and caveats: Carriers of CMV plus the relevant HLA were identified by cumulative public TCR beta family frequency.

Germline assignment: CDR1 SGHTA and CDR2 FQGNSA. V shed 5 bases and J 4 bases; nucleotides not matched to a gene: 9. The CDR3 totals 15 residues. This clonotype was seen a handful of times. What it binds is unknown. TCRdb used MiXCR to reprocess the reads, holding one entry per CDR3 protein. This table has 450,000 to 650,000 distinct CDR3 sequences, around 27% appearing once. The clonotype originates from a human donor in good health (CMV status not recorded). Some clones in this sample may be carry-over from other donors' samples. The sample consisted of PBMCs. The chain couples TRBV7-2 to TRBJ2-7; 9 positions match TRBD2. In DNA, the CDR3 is TGTGCCAGCAGCCCCGGGACTAGCAGATCATACGAGCAGTACTTC. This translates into CASSPGTSRSYEQYF.